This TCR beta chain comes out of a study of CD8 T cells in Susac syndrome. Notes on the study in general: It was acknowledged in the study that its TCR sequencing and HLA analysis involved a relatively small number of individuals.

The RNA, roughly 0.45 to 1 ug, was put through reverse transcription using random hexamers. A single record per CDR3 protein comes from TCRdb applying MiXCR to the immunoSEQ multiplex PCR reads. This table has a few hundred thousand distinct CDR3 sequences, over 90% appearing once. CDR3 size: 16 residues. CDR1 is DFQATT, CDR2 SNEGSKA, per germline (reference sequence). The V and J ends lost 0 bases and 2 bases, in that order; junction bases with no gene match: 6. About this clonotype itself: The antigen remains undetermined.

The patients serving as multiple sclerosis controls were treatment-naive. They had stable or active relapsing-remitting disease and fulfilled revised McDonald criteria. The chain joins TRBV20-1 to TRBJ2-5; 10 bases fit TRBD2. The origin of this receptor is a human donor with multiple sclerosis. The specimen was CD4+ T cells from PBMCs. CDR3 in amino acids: CSARDQGAGGQETQYF. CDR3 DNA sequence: TGCAGTGCTAGAGATCAGGGAGCGGGGGGGCAAGAGACCCAGTACTTC.